This T cell receptor (beta chain) was retrieved from a study of cytomegalovirus exposure and HLA in healthy donors. J lost 1 base, V lost 6 bases, and 6 bases had no gene match. The CDR3 is made up of 16 amino acids. Germline V gives CDR1 SGHVS, CDR2 FQNEAQ. Note on this clone: Its antigen is not identified.

Amplification used 60 Vbeta primers and 13 Jbeta primers. Assay: immunoSEQ multiplex PCR; the TCRdb copy retains only in-frame clones and omits some. The sample has 150,000 or so clones; 65% to 80% are singletons. Notes on the study in general: A highly shared variant cluster was judged a likely technical artifact.

Sequenced sample: PBMCs. The receptor was isolated from a woman between 45 and 65 years old in good health and CMV-seropositive. The rearrangement joins TRBV7-8 to TRBJ1-5; 10 bases agree with TRBD1. CDR3 DNA sequence: TGTGCCAGCAGTCCAGACAGGGGGCGAAGCAATCAGCCCCAGCATTTT. Amino acids: CASSPDRGRSNQPQHF.